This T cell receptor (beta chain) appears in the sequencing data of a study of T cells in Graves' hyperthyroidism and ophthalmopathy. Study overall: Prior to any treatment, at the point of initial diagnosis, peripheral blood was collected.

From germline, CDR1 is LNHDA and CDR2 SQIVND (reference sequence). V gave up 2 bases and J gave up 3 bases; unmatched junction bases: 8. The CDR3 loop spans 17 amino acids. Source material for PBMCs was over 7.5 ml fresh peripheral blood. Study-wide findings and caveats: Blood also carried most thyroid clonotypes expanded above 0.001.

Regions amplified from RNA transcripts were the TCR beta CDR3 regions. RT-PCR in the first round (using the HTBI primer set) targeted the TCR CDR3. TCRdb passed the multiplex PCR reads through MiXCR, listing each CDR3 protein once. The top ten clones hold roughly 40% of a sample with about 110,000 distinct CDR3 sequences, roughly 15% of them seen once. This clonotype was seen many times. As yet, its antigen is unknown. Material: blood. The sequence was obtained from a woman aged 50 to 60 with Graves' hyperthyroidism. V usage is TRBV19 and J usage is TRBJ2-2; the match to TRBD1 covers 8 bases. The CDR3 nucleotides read TGTGCCAGTAGTATACGTCCCGGACAGGGTTACACCGGGGAGCTGTTTTTT. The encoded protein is CASSIRPGQGYTGELFF.